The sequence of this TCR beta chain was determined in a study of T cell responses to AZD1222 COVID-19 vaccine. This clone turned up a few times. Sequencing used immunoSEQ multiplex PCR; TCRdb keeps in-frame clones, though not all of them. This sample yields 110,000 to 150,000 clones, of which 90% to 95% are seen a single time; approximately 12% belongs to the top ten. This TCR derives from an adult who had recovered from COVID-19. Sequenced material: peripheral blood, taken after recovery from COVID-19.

CDR3 amino acids: CASSYRRGDTEAFF. CDR3 DNA sequence: TGTGCCAGCAGTTATCGGAGGGGGGACACTGAAGCTTTCTTT. The chain employs TRBV6-5 and TRBJ1-1; TRBD1 might be the D (6 bases). Trimming removed 3 bases from V and 3 bases from J, with 11 bases in between. Looked up from germline, CDR1 is MNHEY and CDR2 is SVGAGI. The CDR3 length is 14 residues.